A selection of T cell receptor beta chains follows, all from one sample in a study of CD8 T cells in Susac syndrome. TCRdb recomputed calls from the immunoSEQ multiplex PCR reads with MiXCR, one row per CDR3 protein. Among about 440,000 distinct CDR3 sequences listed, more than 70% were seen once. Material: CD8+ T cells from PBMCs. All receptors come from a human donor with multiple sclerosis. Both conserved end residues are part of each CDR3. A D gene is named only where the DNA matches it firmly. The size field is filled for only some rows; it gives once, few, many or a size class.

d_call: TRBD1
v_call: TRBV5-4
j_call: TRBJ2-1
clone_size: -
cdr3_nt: TGTGCCAGCAGCTTATTGGTAGGACAGGGTGTGAATGAGCAGTTCTTC
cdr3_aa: CASSLLVGQGVNEQFF

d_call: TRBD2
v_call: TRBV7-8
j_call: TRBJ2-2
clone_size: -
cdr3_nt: TGTGCCAGCAGCCCCCATACACGGGGGGGAACCATTAACACCGGGGAGCTGTTTTTT
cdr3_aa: CASSPHTRGGTINTGELFF

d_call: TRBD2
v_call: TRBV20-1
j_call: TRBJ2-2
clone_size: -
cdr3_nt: TGCAGTGCCAGGTCCCTTGCGGGAGGGACCGGGGAGCTGTTTTTT
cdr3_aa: CSARSLAGGTGELFF

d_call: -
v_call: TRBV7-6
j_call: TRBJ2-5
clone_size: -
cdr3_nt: TGTGCCAGCAGCTTAATTGGTGTGGAAGAGACCCAGTACTTC
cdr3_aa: CASSLIGVEETQYF

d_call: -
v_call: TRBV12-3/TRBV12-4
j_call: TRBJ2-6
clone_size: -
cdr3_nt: TGTGCCAGCAGTGTACCCAGGGTATCTGGGGCCAACGTCCTGACTTTC
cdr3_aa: CASSVPRVSGANVLTF

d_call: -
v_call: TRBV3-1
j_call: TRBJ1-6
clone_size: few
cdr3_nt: TGTGCCAGCAGCCAAGGGCAGGGGCTGAATTCACCCCTCCACTTT
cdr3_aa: CASSQGQGLNSPLHF

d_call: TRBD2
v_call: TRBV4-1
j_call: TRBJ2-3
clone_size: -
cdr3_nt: TGCGCCAGCAGCCAAGATCGAAGTGGTAGCGGGATCACAGATACGCAGTATTTT
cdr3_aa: CASSQDRSGSGITDTQYF

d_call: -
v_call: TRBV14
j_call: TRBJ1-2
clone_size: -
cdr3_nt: TGTGCCAGCAGCCCGGAGGGGTCCTTTGGCTACACCTTC
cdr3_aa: CASSPEGSFGYTF

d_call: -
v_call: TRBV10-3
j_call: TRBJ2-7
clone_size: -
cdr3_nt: TGTGCCATCAGTGAGGCCCCCCTCGGGATATCCTACGAGCAGTACTTC
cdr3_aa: CAISEAPLGISYEQYF

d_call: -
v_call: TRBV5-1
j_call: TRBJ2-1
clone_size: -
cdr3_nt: TGCGCCAGCTGCGATTGGGGAGACAATGAGCAGTTCTTC
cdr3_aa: CASCDWGDNEQFF

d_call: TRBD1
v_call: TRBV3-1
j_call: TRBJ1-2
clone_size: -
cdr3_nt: TGTGCCAGCAGCCGGGGGACAGGCGATGGCTACACCTTC
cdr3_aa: CASSRGTGDGYTF

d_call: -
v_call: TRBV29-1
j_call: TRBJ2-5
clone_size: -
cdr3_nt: TGCAGCGTTGAGAGCGGGCCAGGGGTTGAGACCCAGTACTTC
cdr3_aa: CSVESGPGVETQYF

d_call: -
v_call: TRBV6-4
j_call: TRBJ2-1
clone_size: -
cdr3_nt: TGTGCCAGCAGTCCCCTAGAGGGGCCTCAGGATGAGCAGTTCTTC
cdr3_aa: CASSPLEGPQDEQFF

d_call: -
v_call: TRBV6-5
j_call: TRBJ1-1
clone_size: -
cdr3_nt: TGTGCCAGCAGTTACTCGTCTATGAACACTGAAGCTTTCTTT
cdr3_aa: CASSYSSMNTEAFF

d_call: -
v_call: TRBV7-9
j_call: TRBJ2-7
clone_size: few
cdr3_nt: TGTGCCAGCAGCTTATCCGGGGGCCCCTACGAGCAGTACTTC
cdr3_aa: CASSLSGGPYEQYF

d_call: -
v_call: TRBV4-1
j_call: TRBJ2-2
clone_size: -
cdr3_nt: TGCGCCAGCGGCAGATCGGCAAGGGTGGACACCGGGGAGCTGTTTTTT
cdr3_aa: CASGRSARVDTGELFF

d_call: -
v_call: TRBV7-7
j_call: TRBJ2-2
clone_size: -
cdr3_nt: TGTGCTTTAAGGGGACTTTCGAACACCGGGGAGCTGTTTTTT
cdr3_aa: CALRGLSNTGELFF

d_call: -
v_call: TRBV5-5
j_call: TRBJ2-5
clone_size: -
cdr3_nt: TGTGCCAGCAGCTTGGATAGGGGGCCGGGGGAGGCCCAGTACTTC
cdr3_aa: CASSLDRGPGEAQYF

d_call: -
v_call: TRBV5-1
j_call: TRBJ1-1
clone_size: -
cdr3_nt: TGCGCCAGCAGCTTGTACCGTGGACAGCTGAACACTGAAGCTTTCTTT
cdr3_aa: CASSLYRGQLNTEAFF

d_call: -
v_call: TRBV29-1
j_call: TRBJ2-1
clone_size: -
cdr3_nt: TGCAGCGTAGACAGCTACAATGAGCAGTTCTTC
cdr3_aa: CSVDSYNEQFF

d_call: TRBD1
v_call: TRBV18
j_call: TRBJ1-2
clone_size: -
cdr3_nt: TGTGCCAGCTCACCACCGGACAGGACTCTCTCCTATGGCTACACCTTC
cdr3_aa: CASSPPDRTLSYGYTF

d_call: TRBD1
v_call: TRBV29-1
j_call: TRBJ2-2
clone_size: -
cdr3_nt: TGCAGCGTTGCCAGGGGGAATACCGGGGAGCTGTTTTTT
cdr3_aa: CSVARGNTGELFF

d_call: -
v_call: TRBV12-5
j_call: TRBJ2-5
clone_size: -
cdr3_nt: TGTGCTAGTGGTTTGGTAGCGGCAGCTCAAGAGACCCAGTACTTC
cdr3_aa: CASGLVAAAQETQYF

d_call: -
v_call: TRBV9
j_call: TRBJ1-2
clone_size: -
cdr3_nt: TGTGCCAGCAGCGTAGCGGGGGTGTCGAACTATGGCTACACCTTC
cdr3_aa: CASSVAGVSNYGYTF

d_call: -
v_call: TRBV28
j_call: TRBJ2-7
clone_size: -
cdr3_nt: TGTGCCAGCAGTTCCCCCCCCCGCTGGGGGAGTTTGATCTACGAGCAGTACTTC
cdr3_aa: CASSSPPRWGSLIYEQYF

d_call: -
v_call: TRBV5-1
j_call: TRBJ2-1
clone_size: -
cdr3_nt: TGCGCCAGCAGCGTGACAGTGAATGAGCAGTTCTTC
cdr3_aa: CASSVTVNEQFF

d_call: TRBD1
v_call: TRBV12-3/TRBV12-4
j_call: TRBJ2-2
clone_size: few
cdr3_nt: TGTGCCAGCAGTACCGGGACAGGGGGATTCCCGGAGAACACCGGGGAGCTGTTTTTT
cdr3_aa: CASSTGTGGFPENTGELFF

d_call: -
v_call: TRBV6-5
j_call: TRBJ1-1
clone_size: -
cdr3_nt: TGTGCCAGCAGTTACTCGACCGGACACACTGAAGCTTTCTTT
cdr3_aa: CASSYSTGHTEAFF

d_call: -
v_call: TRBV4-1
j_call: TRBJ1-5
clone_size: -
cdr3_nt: TGCGCCAGCAGCCAAGATCAGAGTCAGCCCCAGCATTTT
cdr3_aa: CASSQDQSQPQHF

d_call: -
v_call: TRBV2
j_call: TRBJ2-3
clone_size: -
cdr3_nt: TGTGCCAGCCCAGGTGGCAGCACAGATACGCAGTATTTT
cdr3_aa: CASPGGSTDTQYF

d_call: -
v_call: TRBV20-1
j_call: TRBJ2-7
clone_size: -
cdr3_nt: TGCAGTGCTTTTTTCCCCCTCGACAGCCGCAGCTCCTACGAGCAGTACTTC
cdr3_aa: CSAFFPLDSRSSYEQYF

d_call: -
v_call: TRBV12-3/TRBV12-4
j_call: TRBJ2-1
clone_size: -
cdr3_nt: TGTGCCAGCAGTTTCGGGGAGATGCAGTTCTTC
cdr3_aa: CASSFGEMQFF

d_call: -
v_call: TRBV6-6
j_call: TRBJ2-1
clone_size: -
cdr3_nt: TGTGCCAGCAGTTACATCGACGAGCAGTTCTTC
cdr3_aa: CASSYIDEQFF

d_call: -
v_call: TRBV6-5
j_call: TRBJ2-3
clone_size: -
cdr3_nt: TGTGCCAGCAGTTACACAGAATACCGGGATCTCTCGGAACGTGACACAGATACGCAGTATTTT
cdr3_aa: CASSYTEYRDLSERDTDTQYF

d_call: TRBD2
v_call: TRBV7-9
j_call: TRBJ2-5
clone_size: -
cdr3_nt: TGTGCCAGCAGCTTCACGACTAGCGGGGAATTGGAGACCCAGTACTTC
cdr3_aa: CASSFTTSGELETQYF

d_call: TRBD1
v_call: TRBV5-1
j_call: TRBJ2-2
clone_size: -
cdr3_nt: TGCGCCAGCAGCACTCTCCTGGACAGGGCGGCGAACACCGGGGAGCTGTTTTTT
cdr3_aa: CASSTLLDRAANTGELFF

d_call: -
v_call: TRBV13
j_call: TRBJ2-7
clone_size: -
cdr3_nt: TGTGCCAGCAGCTTGTGGGGGTTGGACGAGCAGTACTTC
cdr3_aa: CASSLWGLDEQYF

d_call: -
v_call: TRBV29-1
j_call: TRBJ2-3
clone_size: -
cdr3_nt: TGCAGCGCGCATGGAGGGAACACAGATACGCAGTATTTT
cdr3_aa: CSAHGGNTDTQYF

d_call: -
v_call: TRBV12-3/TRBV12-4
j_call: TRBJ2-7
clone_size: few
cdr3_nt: TGTGCCAGCAGGACAGGTTTCGAGCAGTACTTC
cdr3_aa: CASRTGFEQYF

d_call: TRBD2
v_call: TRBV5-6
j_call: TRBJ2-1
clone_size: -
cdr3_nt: TGTGCCAGCAGCAGCAAGCGGGGGGAACCCTACAATGAGCAGTTCTTC
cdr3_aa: CASSSKRGEPYNEQFF

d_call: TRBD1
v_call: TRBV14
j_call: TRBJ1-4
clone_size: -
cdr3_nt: TGTGCCAGCAGCCCCGACAGGGAAAGTTCAAAACTGTTTTTT
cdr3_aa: CASSPDRESSKLFF

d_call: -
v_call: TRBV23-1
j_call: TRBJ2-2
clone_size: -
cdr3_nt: TGCGCCAGCAAAACCAAGGAGGGGACATTCTCTGGAGGGGAGCTGTTTTTT
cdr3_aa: CASKTKEGTFSGGELFF

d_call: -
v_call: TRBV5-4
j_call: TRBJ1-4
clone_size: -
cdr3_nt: TGTGCCAGCAGCTTAGATCCGGGTCCAACTAATGAAAAACTGTTTTTT
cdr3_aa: CASSLDPGPTNEKLFF

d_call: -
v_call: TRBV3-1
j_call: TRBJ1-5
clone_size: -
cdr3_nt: TGTGCCAGCAGCCCCGAGGGGCCAGGGGAGAGCAATCAGCCCCAGCATTTT
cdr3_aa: CASSPEGPGESNQPQHF

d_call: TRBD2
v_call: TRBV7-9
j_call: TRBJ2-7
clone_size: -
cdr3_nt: TGTGCCAGCAGCTCTACTAGCGGATATTACGAGCAGTACTTC
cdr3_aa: CASSSTSGYYEQYF

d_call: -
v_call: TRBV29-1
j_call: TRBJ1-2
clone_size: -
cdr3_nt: TGCAGCGTTGAAGATTTTTCACCAGACGCGGTCTGGGGGGGAGGCTACACCTTC
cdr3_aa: CSVEDFSPDAVWGGGYTF

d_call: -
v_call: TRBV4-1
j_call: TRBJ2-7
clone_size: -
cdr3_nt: TGCGCCAGCAGCCAAGATGGCACAGGGAGCCTCGAGCAGTACTTC
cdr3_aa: CASSQDGTGSLEQYF

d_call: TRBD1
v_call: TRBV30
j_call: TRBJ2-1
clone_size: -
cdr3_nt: TGTGCCTGGAGTTGGGGACAGGGCTCCTACAATGAGCAGTTCTTC
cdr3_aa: CAWSWGQGSYNEQFF

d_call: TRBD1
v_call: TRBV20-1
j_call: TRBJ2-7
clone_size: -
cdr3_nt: TGCAGTGCTAGAGATCTCGGTTTGGCAGGGGGCTTTTCTTACGAGCAGTACTTC
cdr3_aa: CSARDLGLAGGFSYEQYF

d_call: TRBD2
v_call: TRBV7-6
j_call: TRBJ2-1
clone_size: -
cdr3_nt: TGTGCCAGCACCTCGCTAGCGGGGATATACAATGAGCAGTTCTTC
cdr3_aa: CASTSLAGIYNEQFF

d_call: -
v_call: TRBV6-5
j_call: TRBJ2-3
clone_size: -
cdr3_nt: TGTGCCAGCACCGGGACATATACGCAGTATTTT
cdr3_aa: CASTGTYTQYF

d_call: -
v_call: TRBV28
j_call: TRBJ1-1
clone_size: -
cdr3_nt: TGTGCCAGCAGATCATATTCCGGGACAACGAACACTGAAGCTTTCTTT
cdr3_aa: CASRSYSGTTNTEAFF

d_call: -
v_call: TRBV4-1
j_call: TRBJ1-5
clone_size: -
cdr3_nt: TGCGCCAGCAGCCTGCGACAGTCCAGCAATCAGCCCCAGCATTTT
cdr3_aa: CASSLRQSSNQPQHF

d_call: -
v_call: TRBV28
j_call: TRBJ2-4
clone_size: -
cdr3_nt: TGTGCCAGCAGTCCGAAAATGGGCAGTCAAAACATTCAGTACTTC
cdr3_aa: CASSPKMGSQNIQYF

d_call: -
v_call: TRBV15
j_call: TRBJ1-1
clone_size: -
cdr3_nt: TGTGCCACCAGCTTCGGGGCAGAGAACACTGAAGCTTTCTTT
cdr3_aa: CATSFGAENTEAFF

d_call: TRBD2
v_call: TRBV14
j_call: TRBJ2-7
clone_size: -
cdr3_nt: TGTGCCAGCAGCCAAGATTCCGGCGGGAGTTTCTACGAGCAGTACTTC
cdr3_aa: CASSQDSGGSFYEQYF

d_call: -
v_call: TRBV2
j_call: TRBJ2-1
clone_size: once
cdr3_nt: TGTGCCAGCACCGAAGGAGGTGGGCACAATGAGCAGTTCTTC
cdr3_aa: CASTEGGGHNEQFF

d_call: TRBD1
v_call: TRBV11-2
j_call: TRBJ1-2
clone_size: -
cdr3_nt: TGTGCCAGCAGCTCCACGGGACAGGGCATTGACTATGGCTACACCTTC
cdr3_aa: CASSSTGQGIDYGYTF

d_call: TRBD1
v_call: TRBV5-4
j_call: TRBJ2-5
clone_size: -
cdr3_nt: TGTGCCAGCAGCGCTTCTACAGGGGGCAGGGAGACCCAGTACTTC
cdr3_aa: CASSASTGGRETQYF